A selection of T cell receptor beta chains follows, all from one sample in a study of T cell repertoires in cytomegalovirus infection. MiXCR was run by TCRdb on the reads, yielding one entry per CDR3 protein. The data hold fewer than 350,000 distinct CDR3 sequences, with 8% to 10% observed a single time. Sequencing was done on a sample of PBMCs. All receptors come from a human donor in good health (CMV status not recorded). Some clones in this sample may be carry-over from other donors' samples. Both conserved end residues are part of each CDR3. The D gene is left open where the match is weak. Clone size is not always given. Where it is, it says once, few, many or a class for expanded clones.

j_gene | v_gene | d_gene | abundance | CDR3aa | CDR3nt
TRBJ2-7 | TRBV25-1 | NA | few | CASSEVQVDGEQYF | TGTGCCAGCAGTGAGGTACAGGTTGACGGAGAGCAGTACTTC
TRBJ2-6 | TRBV19 | NA | few | CASSIVVTGANVLTF | TGTGCCAGTAGTATCGTGGTAACTGGGGCCAACGTCCTGACTTTC
TRBJ1-6 | TRBV25-1 | NA | NA | CASSPGARNSPLHF | TGTGCCAGCAGTCCTGGGGCCCGCAACTCACCCCTCCACTTT
TRBJ2-7 | TRBV29-1 | NA | few | CSVRDPAGEQYF | TGCAGCGTGCGGGATCCGGCAGGAGAGCAGTACTTC
TRBJ1-2 | TRBV7-4 | NA | NA | CASSRAGQLGGYTF | TGTGCCAGCAGCCGGGCGGGGCAGCTGGGCGGCTACACCTTC
TRBJ2-7 | TRBV11-3 | TRBD2 | few | CASSAGGFSYEQYF | TGTGCCAGCAGTGCGGGGGGTTTCTCCTACGAGCAGTACTTC
TRBJ2-3 | TRBV6-2/TRBV6-3 | NA | NA | CASSYVSVDTQYF | TGTGCCAGCAGTTACGTCTCCGTGGATACGCAGTATTTT
TRBJ1-5 | TRBV12-3/TRBV12-4 | NA | few | CASRKTQGSNQPQHF | TGTGCCAGCAGGAAAACGCAGGGTAGCAATCAGCCCCAGCATTTT
TRBJ2-4 | TRBV27 | NA | many | CASSLSGGRSAKNIQYF | TGTGCCAGCAGTTTATCGGGGGGGCGGTCGGCCAAAAACATTCAGTACTTC
TRBJ2-7 | TRBV7-2 | NA | NA | CASSPSPAYEQYF | TGTGCCAGCAGCCCCAGTCCGGCCTACGAGCAGTACTTC
TRBJ2-7 | TRBV12-3/TRBV12-4 | NA | few | CASSFPPSYEQYF | TGTGCCAGCAGTTTTCCCCCGTCCTACGAGCAGTACTTC
TRBJ1-5 | TRBV7-2 | NA | many | CASSLGAGYGQPQHF | TGTGCCAGCAGCTTAGGGGCCGGGTACGGTCAGCCCCAGCATTTT